This record concerns one TCR beta chain sequence. Its antigen remains unknown. Deep level was the assay's run setting. Sorted-subset replicate PCR reactions contained approximately 190 ng DNA, corresponding to approximately 30,000 T cell genomes. Generated by immunoSEQ multiplex PCR, the TCRdb table keeps only in-frame clones and is missing some. The profile shows 950,000 to 1,100,000 clones, more than 75% of them singletons. The record originates from a study of shared clonotypes between healthy human individuals. The overall study: Participating donors consisted of a couple of women and a few men aged 18 to 49. Study results and limitations: Generation of non-shared clonotypes was less probable than generation of clonotypes shared by all four donors.

Material: memory CD4+ T cells from PBMCs. Specified subset: CD45RA-negative fraction. This sequence originates from a man aged 18 to 30 in good health. Some clones in this sample may be carry-over from other donors' samples.

The CDR3 nucleotides are TGTGCCAGCAGCTTAAGGGGCCCTGGAGATAGGGGCGGGGAGCTGTTTTTT. Translated: CASSLRGPGDRGGELFF. The rearrangement links TRBV7-3 to TRBJ2-2; a weak D match, TRBD1 (5 bases). V was shortened by 1 base and J by 7 bases, with 19 bases between the two germline ends. CDR1 and CDR2 from the germline V gene are SGHTA and FQGTGA. This CDR3 has 17 amino acids.